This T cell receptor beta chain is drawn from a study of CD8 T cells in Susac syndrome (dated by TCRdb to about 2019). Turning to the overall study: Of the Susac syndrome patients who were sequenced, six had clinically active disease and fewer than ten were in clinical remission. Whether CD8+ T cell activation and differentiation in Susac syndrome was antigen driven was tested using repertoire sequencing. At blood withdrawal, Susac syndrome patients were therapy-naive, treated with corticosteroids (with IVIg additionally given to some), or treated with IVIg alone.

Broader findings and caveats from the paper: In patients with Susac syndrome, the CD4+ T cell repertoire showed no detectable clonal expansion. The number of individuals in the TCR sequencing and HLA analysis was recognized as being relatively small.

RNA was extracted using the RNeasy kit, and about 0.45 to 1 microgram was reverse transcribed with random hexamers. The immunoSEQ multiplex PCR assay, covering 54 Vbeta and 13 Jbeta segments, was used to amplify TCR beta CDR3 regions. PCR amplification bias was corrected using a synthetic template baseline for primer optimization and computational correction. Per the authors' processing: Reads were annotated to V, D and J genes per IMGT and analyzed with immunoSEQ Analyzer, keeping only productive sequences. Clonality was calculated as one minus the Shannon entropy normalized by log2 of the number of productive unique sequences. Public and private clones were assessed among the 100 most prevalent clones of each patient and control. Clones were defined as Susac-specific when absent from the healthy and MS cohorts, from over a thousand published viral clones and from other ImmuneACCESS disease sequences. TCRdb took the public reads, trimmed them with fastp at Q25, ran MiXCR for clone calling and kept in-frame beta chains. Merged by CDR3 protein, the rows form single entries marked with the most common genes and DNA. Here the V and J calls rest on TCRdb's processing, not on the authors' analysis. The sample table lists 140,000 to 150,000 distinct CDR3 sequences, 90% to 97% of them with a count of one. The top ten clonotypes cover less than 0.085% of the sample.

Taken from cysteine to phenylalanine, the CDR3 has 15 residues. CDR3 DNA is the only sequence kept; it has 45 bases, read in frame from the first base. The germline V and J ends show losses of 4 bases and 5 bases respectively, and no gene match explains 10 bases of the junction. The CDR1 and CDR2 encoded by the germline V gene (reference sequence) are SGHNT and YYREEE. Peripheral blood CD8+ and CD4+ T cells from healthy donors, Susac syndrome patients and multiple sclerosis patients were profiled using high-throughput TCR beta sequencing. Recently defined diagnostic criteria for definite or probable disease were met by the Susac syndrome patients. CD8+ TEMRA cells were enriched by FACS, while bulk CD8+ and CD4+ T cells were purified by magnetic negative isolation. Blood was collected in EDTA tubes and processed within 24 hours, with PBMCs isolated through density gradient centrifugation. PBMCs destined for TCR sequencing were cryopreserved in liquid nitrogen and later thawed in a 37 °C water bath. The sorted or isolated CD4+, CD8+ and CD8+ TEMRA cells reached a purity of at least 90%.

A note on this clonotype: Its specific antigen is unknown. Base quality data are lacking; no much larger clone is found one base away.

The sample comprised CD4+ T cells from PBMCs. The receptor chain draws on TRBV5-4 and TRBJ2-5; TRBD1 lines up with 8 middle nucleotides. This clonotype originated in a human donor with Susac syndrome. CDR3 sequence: CASSLQDRVGETQYF. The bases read TGTGCCAGCAGCCTTCAGGACAGGGTGGGGGAGACCCAGTACTTC.